The present TCR beta chain was sequenced within a study of graft-versus-host responses after intestinal transplantation. Study results and limitations: Declines in HvG clones occurring early post-transplant were associated with peak circulating GvH clone levels.

Libraries were prepared by immunoSEQ multiplex PCR; TCRdb keeps only in-frame clonotypes and omits some of them. The table has about 88,000 clones, roughly 90% seen once. Concerning this clone: The antigen remains unidentified. A read error may produce the germline difference seen at one junction end.

CDR3 length: 14 residues. CDR1 and CDR2 from the germline V gene are WNHNN and SYGVQD (reference sequence). The receptor was isolated from a human donor who was the organ donor for an intestinal transplant. Specimen: unstimulated CD4+ T cells sorted from spleen or lymph node cells, collected before transplant. V gene TRBV10-1 combines with J gene TRBJ2-3; a weak D match, TRBD2 (5 bases). Here the CDR3 DNA reads TGCGCCAGCAGTGAGGACTATTTCCCAGAGACGCAGTATTTT. Translation gives CASSEDYFPETQYF.